This T cell receptor (beta chain) was captured by sequencing in a study of blood T cell repertoires in COVID-19. For the study at large: From T cells, B-cell-depleted T cells, or PBMCs came the material, which was cDNA or gDNA.

TCRdb keeps only in-frame clones here, not all; method: immunoSEQ multiplex PCR. Here the sample spans about 59,000 clones, less than 75% being singletons. Per germline, CDR1 MDHEN and CDR2 SYDVKM. This CDR3 region has 16 residues. With 7 bases clipped from V and 5 bases from J, the junction kept 10 bases outside the gene matches. This chain links TRBV28 with TRBJ2-1, with 11 positions matching TRBD1. Sequences were obtained from peripheral blood. This TCR was recovered from a woman between 65 and 79 years old with acute or convalescent COVID-19. The CDR3 is CASNSVGQGADNEQFF. CDR3 bases: TGTGCCAGCAACTCAGTCGGACAGGGGGCTGACAATGAGCAGTTCTTC.